The source of this T cell receptor (beta chain) is a study of siplizumab effects on memory and regulatory T cells (dated by TCRdb to the late 2010s). About the investigation overall: The study examined how the anti-CD2 antibody siplizumab affects alloreactive T-cell subsets in allogeneic mixed lymphocyte reactions built from human PBMCs.

CDR1 and CDR2 were assigned from the germline V gene (reference sequence) as SEHNR and FQNEAQ. A distance of 13 bases separates the germline ends of V and J, which lose 3 bases and 8 bases respectively. From the cysteine through the phenylalanine, the CDR3 covers 13 amino acids. This entry keeps only the CDR3 DNA: 39 bases, framed from base 1. Turning to this clone: Its cognate antigen has yet to be identified. It has no much larger one-base neighbor in the sample; base qualities were not kept.

Sorted unstimulated T cells, along with proliferating T cells recovered from mixed lymphocyte reactions, underwent TCRbeta CDR3 sequencing. Fresh whole blood from ten to eleven HLA-typed healthy donors served as the source for isolating PBMCs. To map where alloreactive clones came from, unstimulated CD4+ non-regulatory T cells were FACS-sorted. Study-wide conclusions, independent of this receptor: The suppressive function of proliferating Tregs from siplizumab cultures was not functionally confirmed. Because sequences below about 10^-5 frequency were poorly captured, only a minor fraction of alloreactive clones could be mapped to unstimulated subsets. The cumulative frequency of alloreactive sequences that could be traced back to unstimulated CD4+ memory T cells was significantly reduced by siplizumab. A naive or memory phenotype could not be assigned to roughly 80-95% of proliferating CD4+ or CD8+ clones. In reactions with siplizumab, an average of roughly 70% of mappable alloreactive CD4+ clones were Treg-derived, compared with roughly 27% in control reactions. Unstimulated naive T cells appeared more diverse than memory T cells, and naive cells seemed to contribute substantially to the alloresponse.

The library was made by the immunoSEQ multiplex PCR assay. Roughly 10^5 TCR templates per sample were assayed on the deep sequencing platform. Genomic DNA extracted from sorted T cells was used for TCRbeta CDR3 sequencing. Under the source paper's analysis protocol: The R programming language was used for the clonal analysis of the TCRbeta CDR3 data. Alloreactive CD4+ and CD8+ clones were defined by comparing unstimulated samples with post-reaction CFSE-low samples. Regulatory or non-regulatory origin was assigned to alloreactive CD4+ clones by matching of sequences to sorted unstimulated Treg and non-Treg repertoires. TCRdb carries this immuneACCESS record with in-frame sequences only. Its versions omit some clonotypes, under half of them owing to an unresolved V gene in the studies checked, with the rest unexplained. That table supplies the V and J calls and clone size; D and trimming were determined from the DNA. The sample records more than 90,000 clones, around 94% of which are singletons. Around 1.4% of the sample is taken by the ten largest.

The specimen sequenced was non-Treg CD4+ T cells sorted from blood. The cell subset or site label corresponds to: FACS-sorted unstimulated CD4+ non-regulatory T cells. The rearrangement joined TRBV7-9 to TRBJ1-1, with TRBD1 perhaps the D gene, on 5 matching bases. The sequence was obtained from a human donor in good health. The nucleotides read TGTGCCAGCAGCTTGGACGTAGGGGTCGAAGCTTTCTTT. It specifies CASSLDVGVEAFF.